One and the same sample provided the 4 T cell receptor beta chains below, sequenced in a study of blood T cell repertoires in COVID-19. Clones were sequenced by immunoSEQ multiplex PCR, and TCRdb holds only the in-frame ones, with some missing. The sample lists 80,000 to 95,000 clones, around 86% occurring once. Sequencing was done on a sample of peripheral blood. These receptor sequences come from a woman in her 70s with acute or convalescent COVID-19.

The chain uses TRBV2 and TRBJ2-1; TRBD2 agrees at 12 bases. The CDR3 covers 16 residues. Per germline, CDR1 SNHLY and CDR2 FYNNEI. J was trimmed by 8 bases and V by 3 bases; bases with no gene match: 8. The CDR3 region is CASSDPLAGGIHEQFF. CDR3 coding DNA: TGTGCCAGCAGTGACCCACTAGCGGGAGGAATCCATGAGCAGTTCTTC.

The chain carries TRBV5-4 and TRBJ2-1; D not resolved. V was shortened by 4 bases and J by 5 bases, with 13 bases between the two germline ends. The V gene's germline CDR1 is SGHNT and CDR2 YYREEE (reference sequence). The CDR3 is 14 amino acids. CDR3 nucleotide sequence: TGTGCCAGCAGCCCCCGATGGGCGAACAATGAGCAGTTCTTC. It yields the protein CASSPRWANNEQFF.

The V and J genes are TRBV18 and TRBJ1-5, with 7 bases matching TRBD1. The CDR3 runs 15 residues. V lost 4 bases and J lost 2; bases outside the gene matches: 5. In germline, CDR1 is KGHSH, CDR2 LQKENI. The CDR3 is CASSLNTGGNQPQHF. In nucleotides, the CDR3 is TGTGCCAGCTCACTAAATACAGGGGGCAATCAGCCCCAGCATTTT.

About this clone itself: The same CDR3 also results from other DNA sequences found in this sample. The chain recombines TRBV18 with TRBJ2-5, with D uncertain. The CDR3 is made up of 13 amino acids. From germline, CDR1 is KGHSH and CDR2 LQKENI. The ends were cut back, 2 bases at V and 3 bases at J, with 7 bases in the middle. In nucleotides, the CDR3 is TGTGCCAGCTCACCAGGGCTCAAAGAGACCCAGTACTTC. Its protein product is CASSPGLKETQYF.